One T cell receptor beta chain is described in this entry. Its recognized antigen is unknown. Base qualities are missing; no much larger clone stands one base away. This sample is part of a study of OX40 agonist ivuxolimab in advanced cancers. The study in broad terms: Ivuxolimab was an agonistic, fully human IgG2 monoclonal antibody directed against OX40 (CD134), a costimulatory receptor. Intravenous ivuxolimab was administered to patients every 2 weeks at six dose levels: 0.01, 0.1, 0.3, 1.5, 3 and 10 mg/kg. Among the 50 to 55 dose-escalation patients, about 19 had hepatocellular carcinoma, about 15 melanoma, 9 renal cell carcinoma and 9 head and neck cancer. In the dose-escalation cohort, nearly 85% of patients were male, and the mean age was 60 years with a range of 23 to 79. Prior anti-PD-1, anti-PD-L1 or anti-CTLA-4 therapy was permitted, and approximately 40% of dose-escalation patients had received checkpoint inhibitors. Partial responses occurred in three dose-escalation patients: two with cutaneous melanoma and one with hepatocellular carcinoma. Peripheral TCRbeta sequencing aimed to test whether ivuxolimab altered TCR sequence diversity and caused clonal T-cell expansion. The monotherapy dose-escalation portion (N of about 50 patients) of the phase I ivuxolimab trial is reported in the paper. What the work shows at the level of the full study, not this receptor alone: On average, CD8+ T cells showed more expanded clones than CD4+ T cells after ivuxolimab. The antigen specificity of the peripheral T cells that underwent clonal expansion was not determined. Clonal expansion of both CD4+ and CD8+ blood T cells was observed from baseline to week 6 at doses 0.1 to 3.0 mg/kg. Low levels of normalized T-cell clonal expansion were also seen in some patients who did not respond. Partial responders in the 0.1-3.0 mg/kg groups had among the lowest normalized peripheral clonal expansion, especially among CD8+ T cells.

Genomic DNA was isolated from the sorted cells so that the TCRbeta CDR3 region could be sequenced. The immunoSEQ Assay was used for sequencing of TCRbeta CDR3 regions. TCRdb limited this immuneACCESS table to in-frame rearrangements with V and J called. A share of clones is missing; checked studies link under half to unresolved V genes, and the rest is unexplained. The sample table holds 75,000 or so clones, of which approximately 81% were seen once. The ten largest clones represent approximately 8% of the sample. The trial excluded patients who had a history of autoimmune disease or who were on systemic immunosuppression. Peripheral blood for TCR sequencing was collected from all dose cohorts at baseline, on cycle 4 day 1, and on cycle 7 day 1. Samples were obtained from an open-label, multicenter, first-in-human phase I dose-escalation trial of ivuxolimab. Adults with locally advanced or metastatic melanoma, renal cell, hepatocellular, or head and neck squamous cell carcinoma were enrolled in the trial. CD4+ and CD8+ T cells were sorted separately from peripheral blood before TCR sequencing.

This sequence originates from an adult with an advanced solid tumor such as melanoma, head and neck, liver or kidney cancer. Sample: CD4+ or CD8+ T cells sorted from blood, taken in a trial of the OX40 agonist ivuxolimab.

This receptor has the CDR3 CASSPKGPSQFF. The DNA is TGTGCCAGCAGCCCGAAGGGGCCGAGTCAGTTCTTC. The sequence joins TRBV11-3 to TRBJ2-1, with TRBD1 perhaps the D gene, on 5 matching bases. Looking up the germline V gene yields CDR1 SGHNT and CDR2 YENEEA. There are 12 amino acids in the CDR3, from cysteine to phenylalanine inclusive. Only the CDR3 DNA stays, 36 bases, in frame from base 1. Trimming costs V 5 bases and J 13 bases, and their ends lie 15 bases apart.